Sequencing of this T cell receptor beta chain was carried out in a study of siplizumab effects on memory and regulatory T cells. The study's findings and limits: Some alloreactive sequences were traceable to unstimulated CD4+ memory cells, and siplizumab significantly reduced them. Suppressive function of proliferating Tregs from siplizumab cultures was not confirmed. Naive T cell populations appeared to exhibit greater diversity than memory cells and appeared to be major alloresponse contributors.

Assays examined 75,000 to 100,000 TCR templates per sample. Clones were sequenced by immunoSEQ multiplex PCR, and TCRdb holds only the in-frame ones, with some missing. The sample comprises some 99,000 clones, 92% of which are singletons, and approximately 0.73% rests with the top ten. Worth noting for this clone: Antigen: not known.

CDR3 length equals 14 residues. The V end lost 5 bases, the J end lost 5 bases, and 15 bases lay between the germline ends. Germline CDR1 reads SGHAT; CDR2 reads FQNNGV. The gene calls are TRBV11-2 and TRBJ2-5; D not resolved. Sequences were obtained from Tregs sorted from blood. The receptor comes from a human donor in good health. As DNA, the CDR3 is TGTGCCAGCAGCCCTACGGCATATGGGGAGACCCAGTACTTC. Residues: CASSPTAYGETQYF.